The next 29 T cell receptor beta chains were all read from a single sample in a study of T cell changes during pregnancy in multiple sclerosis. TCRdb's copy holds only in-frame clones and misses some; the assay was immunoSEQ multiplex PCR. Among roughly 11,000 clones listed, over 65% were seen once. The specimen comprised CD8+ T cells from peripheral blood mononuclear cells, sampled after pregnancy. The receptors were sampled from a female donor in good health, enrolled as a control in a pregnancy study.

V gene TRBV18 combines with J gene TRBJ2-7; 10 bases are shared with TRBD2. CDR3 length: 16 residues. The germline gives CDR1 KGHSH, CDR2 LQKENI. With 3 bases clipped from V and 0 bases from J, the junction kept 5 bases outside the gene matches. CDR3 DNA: TGTGCCAGCTCACCGGCTAGCGGGGGACCCTCCTACGAGCAGTACTTC. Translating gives CASSPASGGPSYEQYF.

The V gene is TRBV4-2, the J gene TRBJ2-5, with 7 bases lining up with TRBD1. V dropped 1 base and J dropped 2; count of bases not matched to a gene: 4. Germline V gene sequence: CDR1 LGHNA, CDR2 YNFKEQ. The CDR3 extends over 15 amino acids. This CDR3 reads CASSQGGTDQETQYF. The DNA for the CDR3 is TGTGCCAGCAGCCAAGGTGGGACAGATCAAGAGACCCAGTACTTC.

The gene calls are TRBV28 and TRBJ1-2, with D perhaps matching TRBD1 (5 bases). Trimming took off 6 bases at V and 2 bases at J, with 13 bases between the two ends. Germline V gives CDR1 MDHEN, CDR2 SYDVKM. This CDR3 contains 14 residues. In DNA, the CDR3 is TGTGCCAGCAGCCCCGACAGCTACAACTATGGCTACACCTTC. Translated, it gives CASSPDSYNYGYTF.

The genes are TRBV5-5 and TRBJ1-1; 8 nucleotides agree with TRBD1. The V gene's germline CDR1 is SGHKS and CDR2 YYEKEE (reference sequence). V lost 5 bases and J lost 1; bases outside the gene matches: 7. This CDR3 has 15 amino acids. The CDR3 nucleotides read TGTGCCAGCAGTTCGACAGGGGCTAAGAACACTGAAGCTTTCTTT. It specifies CASSSTGAKNTEAFF.

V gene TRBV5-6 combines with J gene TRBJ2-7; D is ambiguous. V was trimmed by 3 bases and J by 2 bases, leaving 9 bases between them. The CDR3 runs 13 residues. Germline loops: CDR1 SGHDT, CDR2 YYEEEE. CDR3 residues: CASSYDSAYEQYF. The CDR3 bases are TGTGCCAGCAGCTACGACTCTGCCTACGAGCAGTACTTC.

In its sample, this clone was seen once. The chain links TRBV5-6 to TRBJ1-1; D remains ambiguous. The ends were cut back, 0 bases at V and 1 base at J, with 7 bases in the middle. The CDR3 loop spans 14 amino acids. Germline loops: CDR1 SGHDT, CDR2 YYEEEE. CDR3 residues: CASSLVPENTEAFF. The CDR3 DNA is TGTGCCAGCAGCTTGGTTCCAGAGAACACTGAAGCTTTCTTT.

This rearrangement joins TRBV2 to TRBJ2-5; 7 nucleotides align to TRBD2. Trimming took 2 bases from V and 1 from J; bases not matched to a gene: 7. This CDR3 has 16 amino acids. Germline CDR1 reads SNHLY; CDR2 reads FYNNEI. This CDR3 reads CASSESWGGFQETQYF. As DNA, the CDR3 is TGTGCCAGCAGTGAATCTTGGGGGGGATTCCAAGAGACCCAGTACTTC.

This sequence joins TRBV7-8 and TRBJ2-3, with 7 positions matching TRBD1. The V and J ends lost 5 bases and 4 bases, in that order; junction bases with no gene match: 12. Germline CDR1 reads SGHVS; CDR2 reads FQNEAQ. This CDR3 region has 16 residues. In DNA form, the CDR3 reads TGTGCCAGCAGCAGTCATCTTACAGGGGCGGCAGATACGCAGTATTTT. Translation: CASSSHLTGAADTQYF.

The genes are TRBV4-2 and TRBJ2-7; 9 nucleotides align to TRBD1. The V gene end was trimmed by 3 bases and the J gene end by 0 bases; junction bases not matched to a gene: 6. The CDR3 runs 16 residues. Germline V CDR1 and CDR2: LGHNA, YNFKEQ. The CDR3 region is CASSQETGGGSYEQYF. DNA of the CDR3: TGTGCCAGCAGCCAGGAGACAGGGGGTGGCTCCTACGAGCAGTACTTC.

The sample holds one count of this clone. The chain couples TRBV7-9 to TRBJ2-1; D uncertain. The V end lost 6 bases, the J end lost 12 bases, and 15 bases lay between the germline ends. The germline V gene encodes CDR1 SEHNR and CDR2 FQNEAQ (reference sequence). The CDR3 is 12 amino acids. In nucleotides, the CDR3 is TGTGCCAGCAGTTCTAGACCCGAAGGGCAGTTCTTC. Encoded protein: CASSSRPEGQFF.

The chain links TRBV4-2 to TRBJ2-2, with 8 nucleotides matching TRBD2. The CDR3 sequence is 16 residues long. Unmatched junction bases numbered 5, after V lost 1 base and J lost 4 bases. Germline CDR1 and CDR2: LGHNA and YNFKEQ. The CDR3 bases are TGTGCCAGCAGCCAAGCGGGACTAGTTGGCACCGGGGAGCTGTTTTTT. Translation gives CASSQAGLVGTGELFF.

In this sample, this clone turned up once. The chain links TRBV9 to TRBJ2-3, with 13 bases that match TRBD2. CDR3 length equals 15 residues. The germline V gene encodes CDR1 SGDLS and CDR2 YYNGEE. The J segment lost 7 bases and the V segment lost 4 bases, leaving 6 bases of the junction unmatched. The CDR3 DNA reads TGTGCCAGCAGCACTAGACTAGCGGGAGGCAATACGCAGTATTTT. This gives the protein CASSTRLAGGNTQYF.

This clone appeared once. In DNA form, the CDR3 reads TGTGCCAGTAGTTTCGGGGAGACCCAGTACTTC. This sequence encodes CASSFGETQYF. This sequence joins TRBV19 and TRBJ2-5; D is undetermined. This CDR3 region has 11 residues. The germline V and J ends were trimmed by 5 bases and 5 bases, with 6 bases remaining between them. Per germline, CDR1 LNHDA and CDR2 SQIVND (reference sequence).

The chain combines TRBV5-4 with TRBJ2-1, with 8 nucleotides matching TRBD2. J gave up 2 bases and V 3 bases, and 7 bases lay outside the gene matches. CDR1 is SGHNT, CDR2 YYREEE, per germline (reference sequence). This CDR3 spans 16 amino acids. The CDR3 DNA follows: TGTGCCAGCAGCTGGCCTGGACTAGCCGCCTACAATGAGCAGTTCTTC. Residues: CASSWPGLAAYNEQFF.

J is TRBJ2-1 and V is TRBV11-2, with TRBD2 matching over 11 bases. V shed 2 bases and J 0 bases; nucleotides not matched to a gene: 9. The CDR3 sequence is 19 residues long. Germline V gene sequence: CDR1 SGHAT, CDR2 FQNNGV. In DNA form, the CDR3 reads TGTGCCAGCAGCTTAATAGCGGGAGGGCCCCCCAGCTCCTACAATGAGCAGTTCTTC. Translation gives CASSLIAGGPPSSYNEQFF.

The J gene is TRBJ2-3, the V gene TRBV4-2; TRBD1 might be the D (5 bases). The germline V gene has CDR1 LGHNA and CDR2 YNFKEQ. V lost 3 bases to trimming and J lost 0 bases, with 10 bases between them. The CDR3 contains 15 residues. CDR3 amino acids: CASSHSDTSTDTQYF. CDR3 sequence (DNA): TGTGCCAGCAGCCACTCGGACACTAGCACAGATACGCAGTATTTT.

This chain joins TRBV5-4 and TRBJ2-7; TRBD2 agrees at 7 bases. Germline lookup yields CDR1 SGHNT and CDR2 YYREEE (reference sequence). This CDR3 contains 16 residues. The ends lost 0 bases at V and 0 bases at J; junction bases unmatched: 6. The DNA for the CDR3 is TGTGCCAGCAGCTTGGGAGTAGCGGGCAACTCCTACGAGCAGTACTTC. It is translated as CASSLGVAGNSYEQYF.

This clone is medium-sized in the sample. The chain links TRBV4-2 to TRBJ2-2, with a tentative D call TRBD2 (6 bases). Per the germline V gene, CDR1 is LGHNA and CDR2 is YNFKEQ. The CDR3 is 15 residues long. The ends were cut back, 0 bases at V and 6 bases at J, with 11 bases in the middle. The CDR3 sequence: CASSQDWGEAGELFF. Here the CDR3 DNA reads TGTGCCAGCAGCCAAGACTGGGGGGAGGCCGGGGAGCTGTTTTTT.

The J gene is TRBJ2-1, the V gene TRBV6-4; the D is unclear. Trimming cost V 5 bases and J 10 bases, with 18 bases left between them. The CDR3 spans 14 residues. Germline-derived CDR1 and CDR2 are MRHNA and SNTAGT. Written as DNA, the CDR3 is TGTGCCAGCAGTAAACATATTGGGTCCGGGGAGCAGTTCTTC. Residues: CASSKHIGSGEQFF.

CDR3 nucleotide sequence: TGTGCCAGTAGAGGCAGGGAGGGATATGGCTACACCTTC. This codes for CASRGREGYGYTF. This rearrangement joins TRBV19 to TRBJ1-2; tentatively, D is TRBD1 (5 bases). Looked up from germline, CDR1 is LNHDA and CDR2 is SQIVND (reference sequence). V lost 6 bases, J lost 5 bases, and 13 bases lay in between. The CDR3 loop spans 13 amino acids.

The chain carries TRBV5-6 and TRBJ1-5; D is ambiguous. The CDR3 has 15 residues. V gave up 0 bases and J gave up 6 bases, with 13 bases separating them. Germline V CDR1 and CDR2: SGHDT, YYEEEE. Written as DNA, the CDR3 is TGTGCCAGCAGCTTGGGTGTCGGGGTAGGTCAGCCCCAGCATTTT. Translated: CASSLGVGVGQPQHF.

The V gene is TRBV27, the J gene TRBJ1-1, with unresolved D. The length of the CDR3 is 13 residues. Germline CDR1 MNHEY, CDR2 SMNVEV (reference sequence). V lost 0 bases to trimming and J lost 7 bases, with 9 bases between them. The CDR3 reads CASSLSLAGEAFF. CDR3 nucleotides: TGTGCCAGCAGTTTATCTTTGGCAGGTGAAGCTTTCTTT.

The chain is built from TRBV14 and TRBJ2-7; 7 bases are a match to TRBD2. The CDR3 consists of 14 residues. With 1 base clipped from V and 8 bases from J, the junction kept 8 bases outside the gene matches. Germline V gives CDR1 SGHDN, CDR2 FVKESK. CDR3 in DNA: TGTGCCAGCAGCCAAGTCGGCTCGGGGGGTCAGCAGTACTTC. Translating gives CASSQVGSGGQQYF.

The CDR3 loop is CASSRGGGRNQPQHF. CDR3 nucleotides: TGTGCCAGCAGCCGGGGCGGGGGGCGCAATCAGCCCCAGCATTTT. The chain employs TRBV11-2 and TRBJ1-5; a weak D match, TRBD1 (6 bases). This CDR3 is built from 15 residues. The germline V and J ends were trimmed by 5 bases and 2 bases, with 13 bases remaining between them. The germline V gene has CDR1 SGHAT and CDR2 FQNNGV.

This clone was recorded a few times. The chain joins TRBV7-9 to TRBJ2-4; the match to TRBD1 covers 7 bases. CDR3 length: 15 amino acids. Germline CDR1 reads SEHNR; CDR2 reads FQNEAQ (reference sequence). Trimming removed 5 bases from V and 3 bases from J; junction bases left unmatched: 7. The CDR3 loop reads CASSRPGDSKNIQYF. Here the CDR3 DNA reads TGTGCCAGCAGCCGACCAGGGGACAGCAAAAACATTCAGTACTTC.

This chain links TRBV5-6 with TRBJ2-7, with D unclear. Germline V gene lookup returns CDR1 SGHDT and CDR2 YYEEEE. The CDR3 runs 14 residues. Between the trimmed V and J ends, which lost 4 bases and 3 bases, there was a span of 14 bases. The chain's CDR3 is CASSASQAIYEQYF. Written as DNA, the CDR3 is TGTGCCAGCAGCGCGTCGCAGGCTATCTACGAGCAGTACTTC.

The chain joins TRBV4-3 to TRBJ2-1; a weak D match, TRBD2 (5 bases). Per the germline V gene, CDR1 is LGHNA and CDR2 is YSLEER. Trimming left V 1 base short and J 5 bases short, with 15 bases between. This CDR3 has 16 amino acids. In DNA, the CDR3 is TGCGCCAGCAGCCAAGGTGTAGCGCGGAGAGACAATGAGCAGTTCTTC. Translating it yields CASSQGVARRDNEQFF.

DNA for the CDR3: TGTGCCAGCAGCTTACCCCTAGCGGGAGGGCCCTCAGATACGCAGTATTTT. Residues: CASSLPLAGGPSDTQYF. The chain links TRBV7-9 to TRBJ2-3, with 12 bases matching TRBD2. This CDR3 is 17 amino acids long. V was clipped by 2 bases and J by 4 bases; unmatched bases: 7. The germline V gene has CDR1 SEHNR and CDR2 FQNEAQ (reference sequence).

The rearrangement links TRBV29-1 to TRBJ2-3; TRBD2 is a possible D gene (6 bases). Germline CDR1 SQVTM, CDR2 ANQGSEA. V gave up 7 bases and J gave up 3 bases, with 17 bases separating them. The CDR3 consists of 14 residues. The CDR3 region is CSAATSPMTDTQYF. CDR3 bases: TGCAGCGCAGCGACTAGTCCAATGACAGATACGCAGTATTTT.